Listed below are T cell receptor beta chains from one sample, sequenced in a study of blood T cell repertoires in COVID-19. The protocol was immunoSEQ multiplex PCR, while the TCRdb copy is restricted to in-frame clones and leaves out a portion. The data hold about 140,000 clones, with 80% to 90% observed a single time. Sequenced sample: PBMCs or T cells enriched from blood (not recorded which). The receptors were gathered from a woman between 45 and 65 years old with acute COVID-19. CDR3s include the opening cysteine and the closing phenylalanine or tryptophan. D genes are given only for firm matches. Clone sizes are given selectively: once, few, many, or a class where the clone is expanded.

d_call	v_call	j_call	clone_size	cdr3_aa	cdr3_nt
-	TRBV28	TRBJ1-2	-	CASRYNYGYTF	TGTGCCAGCAGATATAACTATGGCTACACCTTC
TRBD1	TRBV30	TRBJ1-1	-	CAWLRDREWAIAEAFF	TGTGCCTGGCTACGGGACAGGGAATGGGCGATTGCTGAAGCTTTCTTT
TRBD1	TRBV19	TRBJ2-3	-	CASSLQGVGTDTQYF	TGTGCCAGTAGCTTACAGGGGGTGGGCACAGATACGCAGTATTTT
TRBD2	TRBV4-2	TRBJ2-7	few	CASSQQRLAGGSLGEEQYF	TGTGCCAGCAGCCAGCAAAGGCTAGCGGGAGGGTCTCTGGGAGAGGAGCAGTACTTC
TRBD2	TRBV11-2	TRBJ2-1	-	CASSLVPLAAYNEQFF	TGTGCCAGCAGCTTAGTACCACTAGCGGCCTACAATGAGCAGTTCTTC
-	TRBV18	TRBJ2-6	-	CASSPIYQESGANVLTF	TGTGCCAGCTCACCAATATATCAGGAAAGTGGGGCCAACGTCCTGACTTTC
TRBD1	TRBV27	TRBJ2-1	-	CASSLRDREDNEQFF	TGTGCCAGCAGTTTAAGGGACAGGGAGGACAATGAGCAGTTCTTC
TRBD1	TRBV4-1	TRBJ1-1	-	CASSQGDRGWTEAFF	TGCGCCAGCAGCCAAGGGGACAGGGGCTGGACTGAAGCTTTCTTT
TRBD1	TRBV6-5	TRBJ2-3	-	CASSRTGVTDTQYF	TGTGCCAGCAGTCGGACAGGGGTCACAGATACGCAGTATTTT
TRBD2	TRBV19	TRBJ2-7	once	CASSDSGRRYEQYF	TGTGCCAGTAGTGATAGCGGGAGGCGCTACGAGCAGTACTTC
-	TRBV19	TRBJ2-6	-	CASSITPGSIDSGANVLTF	TGTGCCAGTAGTATCACCCCAGGCAGCATAGACTCTGGGGCCAACGTCCTGACTTTC
-	TRBV24-1	TRBJ2-7	-	CATSDNDSYEQYF	TGTGCCACCAGTGATAATGACAGTTACGAGCAGTACTTC
TRBD1	TRBV2	TRBJ1-5	-	CASTVDRDSQPQHF	TGTGCCAGCACCGTCGACAGGGACTCTCAGCCCCAGCATTTT
TRBD1	TRBV28	TRBJ2-7	-	CASSSPPWTGLEQYF	TGTGCCAGCAGTTCGCCCCCCTGGACAGGGCTCGAGCAGTACTTC
TRBD2	TRBV6-2/TRBV6-3	TRBJ2-5	once	CASSSGTSGRLQETQYF	TGTGCCAGCAGCTCTGGGACTAGCGGGCGACTACAAGAGACCCAGTACTTC
-	TRBV11-2	TRBJ1-2	-	CASSSQGRGYTF	TGTGCCAGCAGCTCCCAGGGCCGTGGCTACACCTTC
TRBD2	TRBV14	TRBJ2-1	-	CASSFASGRMNEQFF	TGTGCCAGCAGCTTTGCTAGCGGGAGGATGAATGAGCAGTTCTTC
TRBD2	TRBV24-1	TRBJ2-3	-	CATQGTSGRATDTQYF	TGTGCCACCCAAGGGACTAGCGGGAGGGCCACAGATACGCAGTATTTT
TRBD2	TRBV19	TRBJ2-7	few	CASSMGTSGKIEQYF	TGTGCCAGTAGTATGGGGACTAGCGGGAAAATCGAGCAGTACTTC
-	TRBV3-1/TRBV3-2	TRBJ1-2	-	CASSLGVKGYTF	TGTGCCAGCAGCCTAGGGGTTAAAGGCTACACCTTC
-	TRBV7-2	TRBJ1-6	-	CASSYPGRGLNNSPLHF	TGTGCCAGCAGCTACCCAGGCAGGGGCCTTAATAATTCACCCCTCCACTTT
TRBD2	TRBV5-4	TRBJ2-2	-	CASCLAGVTGELFF	TGTGCCAGCTGCCTAGCGGGAGTTACCGGGGAGCTGTTTTTT
-	TRBV7-9	TRBJ1-2	-	CASSESSGLRFYGYTF	TGTGCCAGCAGCGAGTCCAGCGGTCTCCGTTTCTATGGCTACACCTTC
-	TRBV21-1	TRBJ2-3	-	CASSSLGKDTQYF	TGTGCCAGCAGCTCACTAGGCAAAGATACGCAGTATTTT
TRBD1	TRBV5-4	TRBJ1-5	-	CASSFPGQGFGNQPQHF	TGTGCCAGCAGCTTCCCGGGACAGGGGTTTGGGAATCAGCCCCAGCATTTT
-	TRBV7-3	TRBJ2-3	-	CASSLNSMDTQYF	TGTGCCAGCAGCTTAAATAGCATGGATACGCAGTATTTT
TRBD1	TRBV24-1	TRBJ2-5	-	CATSMTGGKTQYF	TGTGCCACCAGTATGACAGGGGGAAAGACCCAGTACTTC